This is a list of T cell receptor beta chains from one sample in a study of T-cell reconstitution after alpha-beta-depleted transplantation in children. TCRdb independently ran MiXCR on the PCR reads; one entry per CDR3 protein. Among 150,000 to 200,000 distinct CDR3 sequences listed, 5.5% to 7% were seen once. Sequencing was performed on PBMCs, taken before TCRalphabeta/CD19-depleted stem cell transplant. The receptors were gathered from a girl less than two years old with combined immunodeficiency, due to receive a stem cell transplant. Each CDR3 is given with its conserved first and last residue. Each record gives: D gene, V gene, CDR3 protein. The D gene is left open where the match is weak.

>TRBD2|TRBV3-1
CASEPAGAYNEQFF
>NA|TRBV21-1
CASSSVSGSGDTQYF
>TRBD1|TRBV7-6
CASSAGGHTEAFF
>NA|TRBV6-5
CASSYLTSIDEQFF
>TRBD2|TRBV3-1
CASSQGFSGREEYF
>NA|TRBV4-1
CASSQEPGTGELFF
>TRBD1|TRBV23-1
CASLPLGQGLIGPSTDTQYF
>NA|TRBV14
CASSQMDWHNEQFF
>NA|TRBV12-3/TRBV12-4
CASSSTSSYEQYF
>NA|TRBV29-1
CSVLQGFYGYTF
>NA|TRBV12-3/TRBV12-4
CASTLSFSTGTGELFF
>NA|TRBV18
CASSPPNSVLGYEQYF
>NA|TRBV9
CASSERGGGAQETQYF
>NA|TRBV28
CASSLAGMGTEAFF
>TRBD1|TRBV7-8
CASSSGQGNYGYTF
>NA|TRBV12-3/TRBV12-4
CASSLTAPGTQYF
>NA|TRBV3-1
CASSSPAGLSYEQYF